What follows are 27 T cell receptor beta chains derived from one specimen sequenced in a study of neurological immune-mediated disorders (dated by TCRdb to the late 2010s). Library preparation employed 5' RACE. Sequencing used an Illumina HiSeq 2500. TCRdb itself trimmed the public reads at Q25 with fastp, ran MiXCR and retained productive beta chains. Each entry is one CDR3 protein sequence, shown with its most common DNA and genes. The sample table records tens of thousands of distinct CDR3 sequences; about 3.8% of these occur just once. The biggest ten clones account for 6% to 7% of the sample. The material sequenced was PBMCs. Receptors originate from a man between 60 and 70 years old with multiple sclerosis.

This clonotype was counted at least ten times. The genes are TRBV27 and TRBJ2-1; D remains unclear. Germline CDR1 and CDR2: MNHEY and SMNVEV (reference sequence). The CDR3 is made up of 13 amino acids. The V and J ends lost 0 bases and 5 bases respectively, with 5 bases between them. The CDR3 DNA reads TGTGCCAGCAGTTTATCTTACAACAATGAGCAGTTCTTC. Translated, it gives CASSLSYNNEQFF.

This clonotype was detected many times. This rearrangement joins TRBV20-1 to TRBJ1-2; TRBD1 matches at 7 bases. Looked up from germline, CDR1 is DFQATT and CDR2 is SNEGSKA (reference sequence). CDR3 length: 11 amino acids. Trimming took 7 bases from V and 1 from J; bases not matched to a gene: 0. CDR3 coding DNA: TGCAGTGGGGACAGTAACTATGGCTACACCTTC. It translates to CSGDSNYGYTF.

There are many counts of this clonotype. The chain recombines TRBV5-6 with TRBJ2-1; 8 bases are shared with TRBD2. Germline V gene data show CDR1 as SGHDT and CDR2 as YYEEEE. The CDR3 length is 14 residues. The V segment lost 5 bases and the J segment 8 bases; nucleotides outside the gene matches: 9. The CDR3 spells CASRFGLAGDEQFF. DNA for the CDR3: TGTGCCAGCAGATTCGGACTAGCAGGCGATGAGCAGTTCTTC.

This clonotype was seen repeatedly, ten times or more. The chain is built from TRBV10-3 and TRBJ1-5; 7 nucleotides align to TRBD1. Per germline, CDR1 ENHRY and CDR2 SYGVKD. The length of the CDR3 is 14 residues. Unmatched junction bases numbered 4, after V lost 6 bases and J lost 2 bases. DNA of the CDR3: TGTGCCATCAGCCCTCAGGGGGGCAATCAGCCCCAGCATTTT. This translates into CAISPQGGNQPQHF.

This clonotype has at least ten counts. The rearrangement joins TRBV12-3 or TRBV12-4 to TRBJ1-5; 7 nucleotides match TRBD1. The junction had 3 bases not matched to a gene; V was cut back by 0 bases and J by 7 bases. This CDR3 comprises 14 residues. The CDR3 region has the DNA TGTGCCAGCAGTTTAGCGACAGGGCGGCAGCCCCAGCATTTT. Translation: CASSLATGRQPQHF.

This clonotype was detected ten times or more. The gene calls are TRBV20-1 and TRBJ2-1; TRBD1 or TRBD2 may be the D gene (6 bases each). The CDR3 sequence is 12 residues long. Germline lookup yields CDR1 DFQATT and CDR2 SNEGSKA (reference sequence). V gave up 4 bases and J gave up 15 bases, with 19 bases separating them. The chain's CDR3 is CSATEGGARGFF. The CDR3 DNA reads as TGCAGTGCTACCGAGGGCGGGGCCAGGGGGTTCTTC.

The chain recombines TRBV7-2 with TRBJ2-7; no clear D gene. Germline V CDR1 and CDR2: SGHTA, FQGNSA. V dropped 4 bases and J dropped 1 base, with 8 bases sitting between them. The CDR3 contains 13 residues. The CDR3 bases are TGTGCCAGCAGCTACCTTCTTTCCTACGAGCAGTACTTC. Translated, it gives CASSYLLSYEQYF.

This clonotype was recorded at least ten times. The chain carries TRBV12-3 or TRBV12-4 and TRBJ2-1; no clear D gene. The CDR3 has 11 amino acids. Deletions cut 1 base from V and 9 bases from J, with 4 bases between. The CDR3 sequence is CASSLEGEQFF. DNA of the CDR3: TGTGCCAGCAGTTTAGAGGGTGAGCAGTTCTTC.

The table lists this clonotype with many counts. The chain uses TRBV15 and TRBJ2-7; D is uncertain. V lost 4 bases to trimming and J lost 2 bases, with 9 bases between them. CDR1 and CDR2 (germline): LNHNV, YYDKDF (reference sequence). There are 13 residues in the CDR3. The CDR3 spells CATSIGSAYEQYF. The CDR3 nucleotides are TGTGCCACCAGCATAGGGTCTGCCTACGAGCAGTACTTC.

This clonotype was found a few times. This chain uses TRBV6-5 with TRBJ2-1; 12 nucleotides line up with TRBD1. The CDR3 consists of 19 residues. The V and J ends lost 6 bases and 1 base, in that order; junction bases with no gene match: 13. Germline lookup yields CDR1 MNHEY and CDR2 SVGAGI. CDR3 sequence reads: CASRSPGTGGAGSYNEQFF. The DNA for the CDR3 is TGTGCCAGCAGGAGTCCCGGGACAGGGGGCGCGGGTTCCTACAATGAGCAGTTCTTC.

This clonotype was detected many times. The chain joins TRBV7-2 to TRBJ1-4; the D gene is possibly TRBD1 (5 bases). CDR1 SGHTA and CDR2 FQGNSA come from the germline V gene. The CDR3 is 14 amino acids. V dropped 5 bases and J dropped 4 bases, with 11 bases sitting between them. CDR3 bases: TGTGCCAGCAGCCCCCACAGGAGTAATGAAAAACTGTTTTTT. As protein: CASSPHRSNEKLFF.

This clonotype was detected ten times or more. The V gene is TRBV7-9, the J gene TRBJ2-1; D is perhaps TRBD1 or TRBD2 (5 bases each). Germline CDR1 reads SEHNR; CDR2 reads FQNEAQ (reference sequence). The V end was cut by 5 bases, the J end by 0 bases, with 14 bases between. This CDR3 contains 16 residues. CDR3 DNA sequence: TGTGCCAGCAGCACCTCGGGACCGAGCTCCTACAATGAGCAGTTCTTC. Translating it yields CASSTSGPSSYNEQFF. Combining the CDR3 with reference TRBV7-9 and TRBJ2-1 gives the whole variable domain DTGVSQNPRHKITKRGQNVTFRCDPISEHNRLYWYRQTLGQGPEFLTYFQNEAQLEKSRLLSDRFSAERPKGSFSTLEIQRTEQGDSAMYLCASSTSGPSSYNEQFFGPGTRLTVL.

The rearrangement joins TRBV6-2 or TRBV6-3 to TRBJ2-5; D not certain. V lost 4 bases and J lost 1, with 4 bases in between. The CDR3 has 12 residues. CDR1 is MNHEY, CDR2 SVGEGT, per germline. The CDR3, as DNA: TGTGCCAGCAGTTGGACCCAAGAGACCCAGTACTTC. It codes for CASSWTQETQYF.

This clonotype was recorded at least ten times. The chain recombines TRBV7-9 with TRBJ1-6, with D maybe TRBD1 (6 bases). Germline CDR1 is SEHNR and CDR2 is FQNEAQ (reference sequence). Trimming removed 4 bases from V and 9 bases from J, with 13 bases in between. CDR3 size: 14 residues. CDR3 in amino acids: CASSSGVVPSPLHF. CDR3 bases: TGTGCCAGCAGCTCAGGGGTCGTTCCTTCACCCCTCCACTTT.

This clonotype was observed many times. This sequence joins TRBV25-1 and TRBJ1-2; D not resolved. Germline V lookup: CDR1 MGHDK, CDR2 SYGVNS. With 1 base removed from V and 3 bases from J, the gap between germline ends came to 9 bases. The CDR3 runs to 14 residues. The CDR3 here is CASSESGRHYGYTF. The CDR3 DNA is TGTGCCAGCAGTGAATCTGGCCGACACTATGGCTACACCTTC.

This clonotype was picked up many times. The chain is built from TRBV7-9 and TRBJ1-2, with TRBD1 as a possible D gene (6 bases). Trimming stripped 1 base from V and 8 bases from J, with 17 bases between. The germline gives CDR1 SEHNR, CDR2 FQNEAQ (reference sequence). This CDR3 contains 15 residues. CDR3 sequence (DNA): TGTGCCAGCAGCTTAGTAGGGGACACGGATTCAGGCTACACCTTC. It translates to CASSLVGDTDSGYTF.

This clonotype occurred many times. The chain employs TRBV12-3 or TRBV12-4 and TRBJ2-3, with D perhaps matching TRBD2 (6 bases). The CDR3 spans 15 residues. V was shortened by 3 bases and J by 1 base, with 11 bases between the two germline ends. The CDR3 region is CASSLRASGTDTQYF. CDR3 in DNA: TGTGCCAGCAGTTTGCGCGCTAGCGGCACAGATACGCAGTATTTT.

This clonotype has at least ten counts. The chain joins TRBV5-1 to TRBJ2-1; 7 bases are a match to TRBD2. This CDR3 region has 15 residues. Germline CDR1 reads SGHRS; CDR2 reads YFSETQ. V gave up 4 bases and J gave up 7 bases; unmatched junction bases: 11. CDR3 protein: CASSPTSGTMNEQFF. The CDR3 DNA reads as TGCGCCAGCAGCCCTACAAGCGGGACCATGAATGAGCAGTTCTTC.

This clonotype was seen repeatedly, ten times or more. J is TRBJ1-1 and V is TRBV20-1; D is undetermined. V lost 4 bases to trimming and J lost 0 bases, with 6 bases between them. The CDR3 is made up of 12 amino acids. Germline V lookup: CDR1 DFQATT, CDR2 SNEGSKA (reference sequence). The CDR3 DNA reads TGCAGTGCTATAAAAATGAACACTGAAGCTTTCTTT. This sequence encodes CSAIKMNTEAFF.

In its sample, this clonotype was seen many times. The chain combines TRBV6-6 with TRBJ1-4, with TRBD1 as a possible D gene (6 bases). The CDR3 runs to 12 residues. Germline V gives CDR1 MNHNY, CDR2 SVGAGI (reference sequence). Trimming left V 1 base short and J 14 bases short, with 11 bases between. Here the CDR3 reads CASSYYGGRLFF. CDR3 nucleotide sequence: TGTGCCAGCAGTTACTATGGGGGGCGGCTGTTTTTT.

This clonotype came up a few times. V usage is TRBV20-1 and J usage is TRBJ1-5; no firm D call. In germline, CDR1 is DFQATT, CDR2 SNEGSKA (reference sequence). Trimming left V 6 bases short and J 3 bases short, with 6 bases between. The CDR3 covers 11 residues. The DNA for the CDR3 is TGCAGTGCCCTTTCCAATCAGCCCCAGCATTTT. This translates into CSALSNQPQHF.

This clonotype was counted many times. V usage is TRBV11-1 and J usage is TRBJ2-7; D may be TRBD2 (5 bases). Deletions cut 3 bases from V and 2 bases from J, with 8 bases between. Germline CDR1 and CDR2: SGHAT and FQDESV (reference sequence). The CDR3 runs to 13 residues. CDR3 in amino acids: CASSFSGTYEQYF. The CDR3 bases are TGTGCCAGCAGCTTCTCGGGGACCTACGAGCAGTACTTC.

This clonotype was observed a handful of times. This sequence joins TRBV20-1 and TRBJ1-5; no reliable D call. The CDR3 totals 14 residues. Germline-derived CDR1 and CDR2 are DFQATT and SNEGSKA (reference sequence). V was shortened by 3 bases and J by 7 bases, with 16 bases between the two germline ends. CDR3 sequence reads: CSARFPLPGQPQHF. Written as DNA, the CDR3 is TGCAGTGCTAGGTTTCCCCTTCCTGGGCAGCCCCAGCATTTT.

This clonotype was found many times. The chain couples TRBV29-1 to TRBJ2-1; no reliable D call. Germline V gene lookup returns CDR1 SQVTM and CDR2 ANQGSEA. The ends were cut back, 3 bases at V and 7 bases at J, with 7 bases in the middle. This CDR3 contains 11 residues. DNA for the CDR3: TGCAGCGTTGATCGCGGAAATGAGCAGTTCTTC. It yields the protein CSVDRGNEQFF.

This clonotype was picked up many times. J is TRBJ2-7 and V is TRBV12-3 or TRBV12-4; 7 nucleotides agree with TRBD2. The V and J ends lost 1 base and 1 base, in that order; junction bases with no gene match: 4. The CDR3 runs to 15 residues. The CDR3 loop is CASSLGDYLSYEQYF. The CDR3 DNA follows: TGTGCCAGCAGTTTAGGGGACTATCTTTCCTACGAGCAGTACTTC.

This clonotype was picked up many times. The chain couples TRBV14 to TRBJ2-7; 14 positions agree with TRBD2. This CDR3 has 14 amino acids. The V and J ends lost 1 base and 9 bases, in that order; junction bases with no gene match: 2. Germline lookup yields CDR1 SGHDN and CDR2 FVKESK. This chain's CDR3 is CASSQAGTSGRQYF. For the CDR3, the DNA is TGTGCCAGCAGCCAAGCCGGGACTAGCGGGAGGCAGTACTTC.

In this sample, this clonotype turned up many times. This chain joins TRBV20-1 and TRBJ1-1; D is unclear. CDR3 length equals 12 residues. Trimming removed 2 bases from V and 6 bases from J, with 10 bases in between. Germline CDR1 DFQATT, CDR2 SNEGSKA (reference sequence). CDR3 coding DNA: TGCAGTGCTAGATCAGGTTGGGCTGAAGCTTTCTTT. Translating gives CSARSGWAEAFF.